These T cell receptor beta chains were read from a single sample in a study of Graves' ophthalmopathy and Graves' hyperthyroidism. TCRdb re-called the multiplex PCR reads through MiXCR, storing one row per CDR3 protein. In the table there are around 660,000 distinct CDR3 sequences, about two fifths of which are singletons. The source material was peripheral blood. These receptor sequences come from an adult man with Graves' ophthalmopathy. The CDR3 runs from the conserved cysteine through the conserved F or W. D genes are given only for firm matches. Clone size, where shown, is once, few, many, or a class for clones that have expanded.

V	D	size	J	CDR3	DNA
TRBV27	NA	few	TRBJ2-7	CASSTLSAYEQYF	TGTGCCAGCAGTACCCTAAGCGCCTACGAGCAGTACTTC
TRBV7-8	TRBD1	many	TRBJ2-7	CASSLYSGQGRSYEQYF	TGTGCCAGCAGCTTGTACTCGGGACAGGGGAGAAGCTACGAGCAGTACTTC
TRBV12-3/TRBV12-4	NA	NA	TRBJ1-3	CASAWGGFSGNTIYF	TGTGCCAGCGCATGGGGGGGGTTCTCTGGAAACACCATATATTTT
TRBV2	NA	once	TRBJ1-1	CASSLSWDKDTEAFF	TGTGCCAGCAGTTTATCGTGGGACAAAGACACTGAAGCTTTCTTT
TRBV2	NA	NA	TRBJ1-3	CASSPYWSSVSGNTIYF	TGCGCCAGCAGCCCCTATTGGAGTTCCGTCTCTGGAAACACCATATATTTT
TRBV7-8	TRBD1	many	TRBJ2-7	CASSLVGQGASEQYF	TGTGCCAGCAGCTTAGTGGGACAGGGGGCATCCGAGCAGTACTTC
TRBV20-1	NA	many	TRBJ1-2	CSARGTGKTNYGYTF	TGCAGTGCTAGGGGTACGGGGAAAACTAACTATGGCTACACCTTC
TRBV4-1	NA	many	TRBJ1-2	CASSQDSSGYTF	TGCGCCAGCAGCCAAGATTCGAGTGGCTACACCTTC
TRBV20-1	NA	NA	TRBJ2-7	CSARDGSSYEQYF	TGCAGTGCTAGAGATGGCAGCTCCTACGAGCAGTACTTC
TRBV5-1	TRBD1	few	TRBJ1-1	CASSLAPGGLTEAFF	TGCGCCAGCAGCTTGGCCCCAGGGGGCCTCACTGAAGCTTTCTTT
TRBV7-2	NA	few	TRBJ2-5	CASSLNVGGRAETQYF	TGCGCCAGCAGCCTGAACGTAGGGGGGCGCGCAGAGACCCAGTACTTC
TRBV7-8	NA	few	TRBJ1-5	CASSLELPGIQPQHF	TGTGCCAGCAGCTTAGAGCTCCCGGGAATCCAGCCCCAGCATTTT
TRBV29-1	NA	NA	TRBJ2-5	CSVRLTQYF	TGCAGCGTTCGCCTGACCCAGTACTTC
TRBV12-5	TRBD1	few	TRBJ1-4	CASGLVVRGQTNEKLFF	TGTGCTAGTGGTTTGGTTGTCAGGGGGCAAACTAATGAAAAACTGTTTTTT
TRBV29-1	NA	many	TRBJ1-2	CSVNHREGGYGYTF	TGCAGCGTGAATCACAGGGAAGGGGGCTATGGCTACACCTTC
TRBV10-3	TRBD1	few	TRBJ1-5	CAIRGMDRNQPQHF	TGTGCCATCAGGGGGATGGACAGGAATCAGCCCCAGCATTTT
TRBV25-1	NA	NA	TRBJ1-6	CASSPSGRPSPLHF	TGTGCCAGCTCACCATCGGGCAGACCTTCACCCCTCCACTTT
TRBV5-1	TRBD1	few	TRBJ2-2	CASSPPGQGMPGELFF	TGCGCCAGCAGCCCCCCGGGACAGGGAATGCCCGGGGAGCTGTTTTTT
TRBV7-8	TRBD2	many	TRBJ2-5	CASLVALTSGRKETQYF	TGTGCCAGCCTCGTGGCACTGACTAGCGGGAGAAAAGAGACCCAGTACTTC
TRBV29-1	NA	many	TRBJ2-7	CSVEDLGTYEQYF	TGCAGCGTTGAAGATCTAGGCACCTACGAGCAGTACTTC
TRBV20-1	NA	few	TRBJ2-3	CSALLGDTQYF	TGCAGTGCTCTACTAGGGGATACGCAGTATTTT
TRBV15	TRBD1	NA	TRBJ1-1	CATSAGQGTEAFF	TGTGCCACCAGCGCGGGACAGGGCACTGAAGCTTTCTTT
TRBV24-1	NA	many	TRBJ1-2	CATSDPTTQGYYGYTF	TGTGCCACCAGTGACCCCACAACCCAGGGCTACTATGGCTACACCTTC
TRBV2	NA	few	TRBJ1-2	CASSEEGGPNYGYTF	TGTGCCAGCAGTGAAGAAGGGGGGCCTAACTATGGCTACACCTTC
TRBV19	NA	many	TRBJ2-5	CASSIGVGSGQETQYF	TGTGCCAGTAGTATAGGGGTGGGGAGCGGCCAAGAGACCCAGTACTTC
TRBV20-1	NA	many	TRBJ1-2	CSASGHGFGDSF	TGCAGTGCTAGCGGACACGGCTTTGGGGATTCCTTC
TRBV7-9	TRBD2	many	TRBJ2-5	CASSLLAGTETQYF	TGTGCCAGCAGCTTACTAGCGGGAACAGAGACCCAGTACTTC
TRBV2	NA	many	TRBJ2-7	CASSEARQGYEQYF	TGTGCCAGCAGTGAAGCTAGGCAGGGATACGAGCAGTACTTC
TRBV4-1	NA	NA	TRBJ1-5	CASSQERVRNQPQHF	TGCGCCAGCAGCCAAGAGCGTGTGAGGAATCAGCCCCAGCATTTT
TRBV29-1	TRBD1	NA	TRBJ2-7	CSVGPGTGTYEQYF	TGCAGCGTTGGCCCCGGGACAGGCACCTACGAGCAGTACTTC
TRBV19	NA	NA	TRBJ2-3	CASSIWGTDTQYF	TGTGCCAGTAGTATTTGGGGGACAGATACGCAGTATTTT
TRBV2	NA	NA	TRBJ1-2	CASSSSGFGYTF	TGTGCCAGCAGTTCGTCAGGGTTTGGCTACACCTTC
TRBV29-1	TRBD1	NA	TRBJ2-5	CSVLQGALGQETQYF	TGCAGCGTTCTCCAGGGGGCGTTGGGGCAAGAGACCCAGTACTTC
TRBV24-1	NA	once	TRBJ2-7	CVTSDRYEQYF	TGTGTCACCAGTGACCGCTACGAGCAGTACTTC
TRBV4-3	NA	NA	TRBJ1-4	CASSQGTSGGSEKLFF	TGCGCCAGCAGCCAAGGGACTAGCGGGGGGAGCGAAAAACTGTTTTTT
TRBV10-3	TRBD1	NA	TRBJ1-6	CAISRTGGNSPLHF	TGTGCCATCAGCAGGACAGGGGGTAATTCACCCCTCCACTTT
TRBV24-1	NA	many	TRBJ2-2	CATSDRKGRSGELFF	TGTGCCACCAGTGACCGGAAGGGGCGTAGCGGGGAGCTGTTTTTT
TRBV2	TRBD1	many	TRBJ1-2	CASGRQGLYYGYTF	TGTGCCAGCGGTCGACAGGGTCTCTACTATGGCTACACCTTC
TRBV4-1	TRBD2	many	TRBJ2-2	CASSLSGTSATNTGELFF	TGCGCCAGCAGCCTTTCCGGGACTAGCGCGACGAACACCGGGGAGCTGTTTTTT
TRBV4-3	NA	NA	TRBJ2-7	CASSQDRGSPYEQYF	TGCGCCAGCAGCCAAGATCGGGGGTCCCCCTACGAGCAGTACTTC
TRBV10-2	TRBD1	many	TRBJ1-1	CASTPGGPNTEAFF	TGCGCCAGCACACCAGGGGGCCCTAACACTGAAGCTTTCTTT
TRBV13	NA	NA	TRBJ2-5	CASALIVETQYF	TGTGCCAGCGCCCTAATAGTTGAGACCCAGTACTTC
TRBV11-2	NA	NA	TRBJ2-7	CASSRLPSASSYEQYF	TGTGCCAGCAGTAGACTCCCTAGCGCCAGCTCCTACGAGCAGTACTTC
TRBV16	TRBD1	NA	TRBJ1-1	CASSNDRGDTEAFF	TGTGCCAGCAGCAACGACAGGGGAGACACTGAAGCTTTCTTT
TRBV29-1	NA	NA	TRBJ2-5	CSVEWQTQYF	TGCAGCGTTGAGTGGCAGACCCAGTACTTC
TRBV2	TRBD1	many	TRBJ2-7	CASHEGGHEQYF	TGTGCCAGCCACGAAGGGGGCCACGAGCAGTACTTC
TRBV12-3/TRBV12-4	TRBD2	many	TRBJ2-5	CASSFSGSGETQYF	TGTGCCAGCAGTTTTAGCGGGAGTGGGGAGACCCAGTACTTC
TRBV14	NA	many	TRBJ1-4	CASSARSGANEKLFF	TGTGCCAGCAGCGCCCGTTCGGGAGCTAATGAAAAACTGTTTTTT
TRBV7-6	NA	many	TRBJ2-7	CASSLVGSGALQYF	TGTGCCAGCAGCTTAGTAGGAAGTGGAGCCTTACAGTACTTC
TRBV12-3/TRBV12-4	NA	many	TRBJ1-4	CASSPDGGNEKLFF	TGTGCCAGCAGCCCCGACGGAGGAAATGAAAAACTGTTTTTT
TRBV12-3/TRBV12-4	TRBD2	NA	TRBJ2-7	CASSLVGGVSSYEQYF	TGTGCCAGCAGTTTAGTGGGAGGGGTCAGCTCCTACGAGCAGTACTTC
TRBV12-3/TRBV12-4	NA	few	TRBJ1-6	CASSQDGRSYNSPLHF	TGTGCCAGCAGCCAAGATGGCCGCTCCTATAATTCACCCCTCCACTTT
TRBV20-1	NA	many	TRBJ1-4	CSARAGEKLFF	TGCAGTGCTAGAGCGGGAGAAAAACTGTTTTTT